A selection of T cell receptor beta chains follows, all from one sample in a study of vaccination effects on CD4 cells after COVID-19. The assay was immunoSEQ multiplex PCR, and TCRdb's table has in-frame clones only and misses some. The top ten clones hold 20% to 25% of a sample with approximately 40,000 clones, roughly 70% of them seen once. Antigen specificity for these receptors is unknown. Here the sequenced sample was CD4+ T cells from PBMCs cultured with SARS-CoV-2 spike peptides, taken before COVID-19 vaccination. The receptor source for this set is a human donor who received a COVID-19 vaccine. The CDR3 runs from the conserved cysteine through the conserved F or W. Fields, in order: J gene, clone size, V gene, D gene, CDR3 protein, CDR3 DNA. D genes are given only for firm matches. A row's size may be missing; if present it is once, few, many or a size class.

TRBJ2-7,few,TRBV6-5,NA,CASSYTSFTSSYEQYF,TGTGCCAGCAGTTACACCTCCTTTACCAGCTCCTACGAGCAGTACTTC
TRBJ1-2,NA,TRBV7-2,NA,CASSLGGGGGYTF,TGTGCCAGCAGCTTAGGTGGGGGGGGTGGCTACACCTTC
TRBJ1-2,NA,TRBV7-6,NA,CASSLALKGGRNLNYGYTF,TGTGCCAGCAGCTTAGCCCTCAAAGGTGGACGGAACCTCAACTATGGCTACACCTTC
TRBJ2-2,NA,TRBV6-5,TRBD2,CASRRERGSGELFF,TGTGCCAGCAGACGCGAGCGGGGGTCCGGGGAGCTGTTTTTT
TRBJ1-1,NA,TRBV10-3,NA,CAISEEGTEAFF,TGTGCCATCAGTGAGGAGGGAACTGAAGCTTTCTTT
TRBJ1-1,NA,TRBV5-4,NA,CASSLNGGRAFTEAFF,TGTGCCAGCAGCCTTAATGGGGGGCGCGCCTTTACTGAAGCTTTCTTT
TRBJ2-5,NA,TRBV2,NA,CASSEESWETQYF,TGTGCCAGCAGTGAAGAAAGCTGGGAGACCCAGTACTTC
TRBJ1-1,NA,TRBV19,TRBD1,CASSLTGTTEAFF,TGTGCCAGTAGTCTGACAGGGACCACTGAAGCTTTCTTT
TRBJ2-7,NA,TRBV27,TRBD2,CASSLVPWSGLAKNEQYF,TGTGCCAGCAGTTTGGTGCCATGGTCTGGACTAGCGAAAAACGAGCAGTACTTC
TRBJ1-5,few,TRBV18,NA,CASSPSVPGVFNQPQHF,TGTGCCAGCTCACCAAGTGTCCCGGGGGTTTTCAATCAGCCCCAGCATTTT
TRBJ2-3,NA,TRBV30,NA,CAWSRITDTQYF,TGTGCCTGGAGTCGGATCACAGATACGCAGTATTTT
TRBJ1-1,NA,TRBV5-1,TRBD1,CASSKDRGTEAFF,TGCGCCAGCAGCAAAGACAGGGGCACTGAAGCTTTCTTT
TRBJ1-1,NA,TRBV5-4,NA,CASSRATGIDTEAFF,TGTGCCAGCAGCCGCGCTACAGGGATCGACACTGAAGCTTTCTTT
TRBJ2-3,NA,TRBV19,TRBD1,CASSQQGSGGDTQYF,TGTGCCAGTAGCCAACAGGGGTCAGGTGGAGATACGCAGTATTTT
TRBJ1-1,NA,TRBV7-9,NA,CASSAGTLNTEAFF,TGTGCCAGCAGTGCCGGGACGTTGAACACTGAAGCTTTCTTT
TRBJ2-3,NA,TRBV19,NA,CASSTSGTSFEGAQYF,TGTGCCAGTAGTACATCCGGGACTTCCTTTGAGGGGGCGCAGTATTTT
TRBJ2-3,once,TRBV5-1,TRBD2,CASSLAGLAGGYSDF,TGCGCCAGCAGCTTGGCGGGACTAGCCGGAGGGTATTCGGATTTT